Given below is one TCR beta chain in context. Its antigen is not identified. The PCR ran on 60 Vbeta and 13 Jbeta primers. Sequencing used immunoSEQ multiplex PCR; TCRdb keeps in-frame clones, though not all of them. The profile shows over 110,000 clones, 80% of them singletons. This sample was taken from a study of cytomegalovirus exposure and HLA in healthy donors. Overall study results and limits: Cytomegalovirus-associated status was assigned to about 160 TCR beta chains. Among immune exposure information, only CMV serostatus was available.

Regarding donors, all were healthy bone marrow donors. Donors were ostensibly healthy at sampling, although undocumented immune exposures were probable. The CDR3 runs to 12 residues. Trimming pared 7 bases from V and 3 bases from J, leaving 11 bases between. Germline V gene sequence: CDR1 SGDLS, CDR2 YYNGEE. Input material: PBMCs. The chain carries TRBV9 and TRBJ2-7, with a possible D match to TRBD1 (6 bases). This TCR was sampled from a man in his forties in good health and CMV-seronegative. The CDR3 sequence is CASGRTDYEQYF. The CDR3 region has the DNA TGTGCCAGCGGACGGACAGACTACGAGCAGTACTTC.